This T cell receptor beta chain was documented in a study of blood T cell repertoires in COVID-19. In the original workflow: Using reference gene primer amplification, nucleated cell counts were estimated. Clones were sequenced by immunoSEQ multiplex PCR, and TCRdb holds only the in-frame ones, with some missing. That table gives V, J and clone size, and the DNA gave D and trimming. The sample shows about 59,000 clones, roughly 85% of them seen only once. V gave up 2 bases and J gave up 4 bases, with 8 bases separating them. This CDR3 has 14 residues. Per the germline V gene, CDR1 is LGHDT and CDR2 is YNNKEL (reference sequence).

Sequencing used peripheral blood. The rearrangement uses TRBV3-1 (or the pseudogene TRBV3-2) and TRBJ2-2; TRBD1 is a possible D gene (5 bases). The receptor's source is a man in his fifties or sixties with acute or convalescent COVID-19. DNA for the CDR3: TGTGCCAGCAGCCAAAGGCAGGGCACCGGGGAGCTGTTTTTT. Protein product: CASSQRQGTGELFF.